The 2 T cell receptor delta chains given below trace back to one sample, sequenced in a study of gamma-delta T cells after stem cell transplantation (dated by TCRdb to 2015 to 2016). The method behind the library was RT-PCR. The sequencer listed for this sample is Illumina MiSeq. TCRdb called clones afresh from the public reads with CATT; identical DNA rows were later merged. In this sample the table shows some 1,000 delta-chain clones, approximately 20% of which occur a single time. The top ten hold about 43% of the sample. Sequencing input: gamma-delta T cells. The receptors derive from a human donor. It is not recorded whose cells these are; they may come from a transplant donor.

Turning to this clone: Only one base separates this from a far larger clonotype, so it likely reflects a read error. The V and J genes are TRDV2 and TRDJ3; 12 nucleotides line up with TRDD3. The CDR3 extends over 22 amino acids. The germline V gene has CDR1 GEAIGNYY and CDR2 EKD. The CDR3 sequence: CACDTVLLGDTEGEGVDRKMFF. The CDR3 coding sequence is TGTGCCTGTGACACCGTCCTACTGGGGGATACTGAGGGCGAGGGTGTGGACCGAAAGATGTTTTTC.

Only a few counts were recorded for this clone. A far larger clone is one base from this, pointing to a likely read error. CDR3 sequence: CACGPVLGDTGTDKLIF. CDR3 coding DNA: TGTGCCTGTGGCCCGGTACTGGGGGATACGGGAACCGATAAACTCATCTTT. The chain uses TRDV2 and TRDJ1; TRDD3 matches at 13 bases. Germline values: CDR1 GEAIGNYY, CDR2 EKD. The V gene end was trimmed by 5 bases and the J gene end by 2 bases; junction bases not matched to a gene: 10. The CDR3 covers 17 residues.